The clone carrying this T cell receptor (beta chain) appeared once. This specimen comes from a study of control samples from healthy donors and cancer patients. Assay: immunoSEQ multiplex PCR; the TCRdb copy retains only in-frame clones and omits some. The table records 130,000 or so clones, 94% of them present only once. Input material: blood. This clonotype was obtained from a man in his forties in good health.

This CDR3 is CASSTLTSTDTQYF. Written as DNA, the CDR3 is TGTGCCAGCAGCACGTTGACTAGCACAGATACGCAGTATTTT. This chain joins TRBV7-2 and TRBJ2-3; D uncertain. The germline V gene has CDR1 SGHTA and CDR2 FQGNSA. V was shortened by 5 bases and J by 0 bases, with 9 bases between the two germline ends. This CDR3 is built from 14 residues.